This TCR beta chain was profiled in a study of tumor-infiltrating lymphocytes in primary liver carcinoma. About the research overall: The patient group consisted of men and women aged 30 to 69 years. Study conclusions and caveats: The study found a significantly higher top-250-clone fraction in tumors than in blood (p = 0.039). Bulk unsorted sampling precluded comparing CD4+ and CD8+ repertoires.

TCR beta cDNA was reverse-transcribed from around 0.55 ug of total RNA. The reaction used a constant-region primer and ProtoScript II reverse transcriptase. Investigators got TCR beta libraries out of three nested multiplex PCR rounds, done with slightly modified ARM-PCR. For 10 cycles apiece, the opening two PCR rounds ran with TRBV1-TRBV30 forward primers and a C-beta reverse primer. A single record per CDR3 protein comes from TCRdb applying MiXCR to the multiplex PCR reads. The data contain approximately 330,000 distinct CDR3 sequences, less than 75% of them seen just once; the ten biggest clones take up about 6.5%. RNA isolated from unsorted whole blood supplied the blood RNA, with germline DNA also extracted. Before any surgery took place, four milliliters of peripheral blood were collected. Comments on this clonotype: The antigen is not known. One base away lies a much larger clone, so this may be a sequencing read error. The CDR3 does not end in the conserved phenylalanine or tryptophan, so this is likely a read error.

J was trimmed by 8 bases and V by 2 bases; bases with no gene match: 7. Germline CDR1 MNHEY, CDR2 SVGAGI. This CDR3 spans 14 amino acids. The sample taken for sequencing was peripheral blood. The receptor was isolated from a man aged 35 to 55 with primary liver carcinoma and hepatitis B virus infection. V gene TRBV6-5 combines with J gene TRBJ1-2, with 8 bases matching TRBD1. For the CDR3, the DNA is TGTGCCAGCAGTTACGGCGACAGGGGTGGAGGCTACACCTTA. This sequence encodes CASSYGDRGGGYTL.